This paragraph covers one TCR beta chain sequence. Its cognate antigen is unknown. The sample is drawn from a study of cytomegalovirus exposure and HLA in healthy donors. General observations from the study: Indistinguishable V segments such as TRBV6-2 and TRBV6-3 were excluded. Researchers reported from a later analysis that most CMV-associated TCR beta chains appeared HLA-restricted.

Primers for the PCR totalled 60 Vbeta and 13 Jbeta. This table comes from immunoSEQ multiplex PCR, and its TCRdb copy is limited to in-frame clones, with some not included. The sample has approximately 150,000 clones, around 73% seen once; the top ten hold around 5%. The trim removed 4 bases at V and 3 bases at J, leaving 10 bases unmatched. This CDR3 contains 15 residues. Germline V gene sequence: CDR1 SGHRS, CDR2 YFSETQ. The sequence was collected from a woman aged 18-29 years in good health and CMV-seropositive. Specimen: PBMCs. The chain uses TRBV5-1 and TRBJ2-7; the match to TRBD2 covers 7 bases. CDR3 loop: CASSPETSDLYEQYF. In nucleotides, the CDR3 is TGCGCCAGCAGCCCAGAAACTAGCGACCTCTACGAGCAGTACTTC.